These 23 T cell receptor beta chains share one sample of origin, sequenced in a study of long-term antiretroviral therapy in people with HIV. Survey-level resolution applied to immunoSEQ assay v3.0. Profiled with immunoSEQ multiplex PCR; TCRdb holds only in-frame clones, not every one. The sample lists 14,000 or so clones, more than 75% occurring once. This material consisted of unsorted PBMCs, taken 3.1 years after starting antiretroviral therapy. The receptors originated from a man aged 35 to 55 with HIV.

The CDR3: CASSLDGQQNQPQHF. CDR3 in DNA: TGCGCCAGCAGCTTGGATGGACAGCAGAATCAGCCCCAGCATTTT. V gene TRBV5-1 combines with J gene TRBJ1-5; weak D call: TRBD1 (6 bases). There are 15 residues in the CDR3. The germline V gene has CDR1 SGHRS and CDR2 YFSETQ. The V and J ends lost 0 bases and 4 bases respectively, with 11 bases between them. The entire variable domain, with the rest obtained from reference TRBV5-1 and TRBJ1-5, is as follows: KAGVTQTPRYLIKTRGQQVTLSCSPISGHRSVSWYQQTPGQGLQFLFEYFSETQRNKGNFPGRFSGRQFSNSRSEMNVSTLELGDSALYLCASSLDGQQNQPQHFGDGTRLSIL.

The rearrangement uses TRBV5-1 and TRBJ2-1; D is unresolved. Germline V gene data show CDR1 as SGHRS and CDR2 as YFSETQ. The V gene lost 0 bases and the J gene lost 1 base, with 11 bases spanning the gap. The length of the CDR3 is 16 residues. The CDR3 coding sequence is TGCGCCAGCAGCTTGGTTGCAGATCTGTCCTACAATGAGCAGTTCTTC. Translated: CASSLVADLSYNEQFF. Full variable domain (remainder filled in from reference TRBV5-1 and TRBJ2-1): KAGVTQTPRYLIKTRGQQVTLSCSPISGHRSVSWYQQTPGQGLQFLFEYFSETQRNKGNFPGRFSGRQFSNSRSEMNVSTLELGDSALYLCASSLVADLSYNEQFFGPGTRLTVL.

V gene TRBV2 combines with J gene TRBJ2-5; TRBD2 matches at 7 bases. Looked up from germline, CDR1 is SNHLY and CDR2 is FYNNEI. J was trimmed by 5 bases and V by 5 bases; bases with no gene match: 8. The CDR3 length is 14 residues. CDR3 sequence: CASSRETSLETQYF. As DNA, the CDR3 is TGTGCCAGCAGTAGGGAGACTAGCCTGGAGACCCAGTACTTC.

The chain employs TRBV6-1 and TRBJ2-1; D remains unclear. The CDR3 extends over 12 amino acids. Per germline, CDR1 MNHNS and CDR2 SASEGT. V was pared by 8 bases and J by 6 bases, with 11 bases between. The CDR3 DNA reads TGTGCCAGCTCGTGGGCGAGCAATGAGCAGTTCTTC. The encoded protein is CASSWASNEQFF.

The chain links TRBV4-1 to TRBJ1-5; possibly TRBD1 for D (6 bases). CDR3 length: 16 residues. CDR1 and CDR2 (germline): MGHRA, YSYEKL. V lost 2 bases and J 3 bases, leaving 14 bases between the germline ends. The CDR3 nucleotides read TGCGCCAGCAGCCAACTTCTCGGACAGATCAATCAGCCCCAGCATTTT. Amino acids: CASSQLLGQINQPQHF.

A few counts support this clone. The chain has TRBV28 and TRBJ2-7, with D unclear. The ends were cut back, 6 bases at V and 3 bases at J, with 6 bases in the middle. This CDR3 is built from 11 residues. The germline V gene encodes CDR1 MDHEN and CDR2 SYDVKM. CDR3: CASRGSYEQYF. Written as DNA, the CDR3 is TGTGCCAGCAGGGGAAGCTACGAGCAGTACTTC.

For the CDR3, the DNA is TGTGCCAGCAGTAGGAGTATGGGACTAGCGTACAATGAGCAGTTCTTC. As protein: CASSRSMGLAYNEQFF. This chain links TRBV6-6 with TRBJ2-1; TRBD2 matches at 10 bases. From germline, CDR1 is MNHNY and CDR2 SVGAGI (reference sequence). The CDR3 is 16 amino acids. V shed 5 bases and J 4 bases; nucleotides not matched to a gene: 8.

This clone was seen more than once but under ten times. The chain recombines TRBV27 with TRBJ2-7, with D possibly TRBD1 on 5 matching bases. The CDR3 sequence is 13 residues long. From germline, CDR1 is MNHEY and CDR2 SMNVEV (reference sequence). Trimming left V 5 bases short and J 10 bases short, with 18 bases between. The CDR3 nucleotides are TGTGCCAGCAGTCCAAGGGGCCCGTCAGCTCAGTACTTC. Amino acids: CASSPRGPSAQYF.

The chain employs TRBV28 and TRBJ2-7; TRBD2 matches 16 bases. CDR3 length equals 18 residues. Germline CDR1 MDHEN, CDR2 SYDVKM. With V trimmed by 2 bases and J by 3 bases, 7 bases remained unmatched. The CDR3 spells CASSLAGLAGGVVYEQYF. Written as DNA, the CDR3 is TGTGCCAGCAGTTTAGCGGGACTAGCGGGGGGGGTCGTCTACGAGCAGTACTTC.

The chain recombines TRBV5-6 with TRBJ2-1; TRBD2 agrees at 10 bases. V lost 6 bases and J lost 3; bases outside the gene matches: 6. Germline loops: CDR1 SGHDT, CDR2 YYEEEE. This CDR3 region has 15 residues. The CDR3 DNA reads TGTGCCAGCAACATACTAGCGGGGAACTACAATGAGCAGTTCTTC. Translating gives CASNILAGNYNEQFF.

The chain couples TRBV27 to TRBJ1-1; TRBD1 matches 10 bases. The CDR3 consists of 15 residues. The V and J ends lost 4 bases and 4 bases, in that order; junction bases with no gene match: 6. Germline CDR1 MNHEY, CDR2 SMNVEV (reference sequence). Here the CDR3 reads CASSSLDRGPTEAFF. Written as DNA, the CDR3 is TGTGCCAGCAGTTCCCTAGACAGGGGGCCCACTGAAGCTTTCTTT.

This clone was seen a handful of times. This sequence joins TRBV5-5 and TRBJ2-7; D ambiguous. V lost 1 base and J 3 bases, leaving 2 bases between the germline ends. The germline V gene has CDR1 SGHKS and CDR2 YYEKEE (reference sequence). The CDR3 extends over 11 amino acids. CDR3 sequence (DNA): TGTGCCAGCAGCTTGCACTACGAGCAGTACTTC. Translating gives CASSLHYEQYF.

CDR3 bases: TGTGCCAGTAGTATCGGTCTCCCTAGCAATCAGCCCCAGCATTTT. Protein product: CASSIGLPSNQPQHF. This rearrangement joins TRBV19 to TRBJ1-5; D ambiguous. The V and J ends lost 3 bases and 0 bases respectively, with 9 bases between them. This CDR3 is built from 15 residues. CDR1 LNHDA and CDR2 SQIVND come from the germline V gene (reference sequence).

This clone was found a few times. The rearrangement links TRBV10-3 to TRBJ2-7, with 9 bases fitting TRBD1. Germline loops: CDR1 ENHRY, CDR2 SYGVKD. This CDR3 comprises 15 residues. With V trimmed by 3 bases and J by 4 bases, 7 bases remained unmatched. The CDR3 DNA sequence: TGTGCCATCAGTGACCACGGACAGGGGCGTTACGAGCAGTACTTC. As protein: CAISDHGQGRYEQYF.

J is TRBJ2-3 and V is TRBV4-1, with D perhaps matching TRBD1 or TRBD2 (6 bases each). The CDR3 runs to 16 residues. Looked up from germline, CDR1 is MGHRA and CDR2 is YSYEKL. Trimming pared 5 bases from V and 1 base from J, leaving 16 bases between. This CDR3 reads CASSSIGGPGTDTQYF. CDR3 nucleotide sequence: TGCGCCAGCAGCTCAATTGGGGGGCCTGGCACAGATACGCAGTATTTT.

The rearrangement joins TRBV5-1 to TRBJ1-2; TRBD1 might be the D (6 bases). With 4 bases removed from V and 8 bases from J, the gap between germline ends came to 18 bases. Germline V gene lookup returns CDR1 SGHRS and CDR2 YFSETQ. The CDR3 length is 14 residues. CDR3 nucleotides: TGCGCCAGCAGCCGGTTGGACAGTGCTATCGGCTACACCTTC. It yields the protein CASSRLDSAIGYTF.

The chain is built from TRBV27 and TRBJ2-7; the match to TRBD1 covers 9 bases. Germline V lookup: CDR1 MNHEY, CDR2 SMNVEV (reference sequence). The CDR3 extends over 17 amino acids. J was trimmed by 2 bases and V by 0 bases; bases with no gene match: 8. The CDR3 coding sequence is TGTGCCAGCAGTTTATCAGCCGGGACAGGGATTGCCTACGAGCAGTACTTC. Encoded protein: CASSLSAGTGIAYEQYF.

The chain carries TRBV6-1 and TRBJ1-3, with a tentative D call TRBD1 (5 bases). The CDR3 extends over 15 amino acids. The V and J ends lost 0 bases and 3 bases respectively, with 9 bases between them. From germline, CDR1 is MNHNS and CDR2 SASEGT. This chain's CDR3 is CASSEAIRGGNTIYF. Written as DNA, the CDR3 is TGTGCCAGCAGTGAAGCGATTAGGGGTGGAAACACCATATATTTT.

The V and J genes are TRBV19 and TRBJ2-1; D unresolved. V dropped 3 bases and J dropped 0 bases, with 9 bases sitting between them. The CDR3 extends over 15 amino acids. CDR1 LNHDA and CDR2 SQIVND come from the germline V gene (reference sequence). The CDR3 sequence: CASSISDSSYNEQFF. In DNA form, the CDR3 reads TGTGCCAGTAGTATCTCCGATTCCTCCTACAATGAGCAGTTCTTC. The full variable domain, completed using reference TRBV19 and TRBJ2-1, is DGGITQSPKYLFRKEGQNVTLSCEQNLNHDAMYWYRQDPGQGLRLIYYSQIVNDFQKGDIAEGYSVSREKKESFPLTVTSAQKNPTAFYLCASSISDSSYNEQFFGPGTRLTVL.

This chain joins TRBV4-1 and TRBJ1-2; no definite D call. This CDR3 contains 14 residues. The V end was cut by 0 bases, the J end by 8 bases, with 13 bases between. CDR1 is MGHRA, CDR2 YSYEKL, per germline. Here the CDR3 DNA reads TGCGCCAGCAGCCAAGAACCGGGTCCGGTAGGCTACACCTTC. Translation: CASSQEPGPVGYTF.

This chain joins TRBV6-6 and TRBJ2-7, with D unresolved. This CDR3 is 12 amino acids long. CDR1 is MNHNY and CDR2 is SVGAGI in the germline V gene (reference sequence). V was cut by 6 bases and J by 7 bases, with 13 bases left in between. This CDR3 reads CASSPLGKEQYF. CDR3 DNA: TGTGCCAGCAGCCCCTTGGGTAAAGAGCAGTACTTC.

This chain uses TRBV7-2 with TRBJ1-4; D uncertain. The CDR3 loop spans 13 amino acids. The V and J ends lost 8 bases and 3 bases respectively, with 10 bases between them. Germline values: CDR1 SGHTA, CDR2 FQGNSA. The CDR3 sequence is CASGVGPNEKLFF. CDR3 nucleotides: TGTGCCAGCGGCGTTGGGCCTAATGAAAAACTGTTTTTT.

The gene calls are TRBV25-1 and TRBJ2-3, with D uncertain. The CDR3 length is 15 residues. Germline CDR1 reads MGHDK; CDR2 reads SYGVNS. The V gene lost 5 bases and the J gene lost 2 bases, with 14 bases spanning the gap. CDR3 in amino acids: CASSPSEVDTDTQYF. The CDR3 nucleotides are TGTGCCAGCAGTCCCTCCGAAGTGGACACAGATACGCAGTATTTT.